This entry lists 18 T cell receptor beta chains sequenced from one sample in a study of cytomegalovirus exposure and HLA in healthy donors. Primers: 60 Vbeta forward and 13 Jbeta reverse. The method was immunoSEQ multiplex PCR; TCRdb's version includes in-frame clones alone and lacks a portion of them. The sample lists 150,000 to 200,000 clones; around 79% were seen once. The sequenced material came from PBMCs. These receptor sequences come from a male donor in good health and CMV-seropositive.

The rearrangement links TRBV7-9 to TRBJ2-7; 9 positions agree with TRBD1. The CDR3 is 13 residues long. The V gene end was trimmed by 6 bases and the J gene end by 4 bases; junction bases not matched to a gene: 4. Germline V gene data show CDR1 as SEHNR and CDR2 as FQNEAQ (reference sequence). CDR3: CASRATGGYEQYF. Here the CDR3 DNA reads TGTGCCAGCAGGGCGACAGGGGGATACGAGCAGTACTTC.

This clone occurred once. The rearrangement uses TRBV7-9 and TRBJ2-3, with 8 positions matching TRBD2. CDR1 and CDR2 (germline): SEHNR, FQNEAQ (reference sequence). With V trimmed by 4 bases and J by 2 bases, 8 bases remained unmatched. The CDR3 totals 16 residues. CDR3 bases: TGTGCCAGCAGCTGGCCCGGGGGGGGGTCCACAGATACGCAGTATTTT. As protein: CASSWPGGGSTDTQYF.

The CDR3 reads CASSQDPRGAKNEQFF. The CDR3 coding sequence is TGCGCCAGCAGCCAAGATCCACGGGGGGCCAAGAATGAGCAGTTCTTC. The chain is built from TRBV4-1 and TRBJ2-1, with D possibly matching TRBD2 (7 bases). V was cut by 0 bases and J by 7 bases, with 16 bases left in between. The CDR3 contains 16 residues. Germline values: CDR1 MGHRA, CDR2 YSYEKL.

The chain recombines TRBV5-4 with TRBJ1-1; TRBD1 aligns across 7 bases. Per germline, CDR1 SGHNT and CDR2 YYREEE (reference sequence). V lost 4 bases and J lost 1; bases outside the gene matches: 10. The CDR3 loop spans 16 amino acids. The CDR3 is CASSPPGQASNTEAFF. The CDR3 DNA follows: TGTGCCAGCAGCCCACCCGGACAGGCCTCGAACACTGAAGCTTTCTTT.

The CDR3 DNA follows: TGTGCCAGCAGCCTTTCCTACGAGCAGTACTTC. The encoded protein is CASSLSYEQYF. The rearrangement uses TRBV25-1 and TRBJ2-7, with D unresolved. Between the trimmed V and J ends, which lost 6 bases and 1 base, there was a span of 4 bases. This CDR3 has 11 residues. The germline V gene has CDR1 MGHDK and CDR2 SYGVNS.

The V and J genes are TRBV4-1 and TRBJ2-1, with TRBD1 identical over 8 bases. Losses at the gene ends were 1 base for V and 9 bases for J; bases not matched to a gene: 8. This CDR3 has 15 residues. CDR1 and CDR2 (germline): MGHRA, YSYEKL. CDR3 sequence (DNA): TGCGCCAGCAGCCAAGTGGGGACAGGAAAGGGTGAGCAGTTCTTC. Translated: CASSQVGTGKGEQFF.

This sequence joins TRBV4-1 and TRBJ2-3; no firm D call. Trimming cost V 2 bases and J 8 bases, with 20 bases left between them. Per germline, CDR1 MGHRA and CDR2 YSYEKL. The CDR3 contains 16 residues. Here the CDR3 DNA reads TGCGCCAGCAGCCAAATCCAAGAGCAAGACTCTCCTACGCAGTATTTT. Protein sequence: CASSQIQEQDSPTQYF.

CDR3 DNA: TGCGCCAGCAGCCACCGGGCCGGGGGAGACGAGCAGTACTTC. Encoded protein: CASSHRAGGDEQYF. The gene calls are TRBV4-1 and TRBJ2-7, with D tentatively TRBD2 (6 bases). There are 14 residues in the CDR3. Germline CDR1 reads MGHRA; CDR2 reads YSYEKL. V was trimmed by 3 bases and J by 5 bases, leaving 14 bases between them.

The chain recombines TRBV7-3 with TRBJ2-5; 7 positions match TRBD2. V trimming: 5 bases; J trimming: 5 bases; junction bases outside the gene matches: 5. Looked up from germline, CDR1 is SGHTA and CDR2 is FQGTGA. The CDR3 runs 13 residues. CDR3 loop: CASSRVGGETQYF. In nucleotides, the CDR3 is TGTGCCAGCAGCCGGGTCGGGGGGGAGACCCAGTACTTC.

The chain combines TRBV19 with TRBJ2-2; maybe TRBD1 (6 bases). CDR1 and CDR2 (germline): LNHDA, SQIVND (reference sequence). The CDR3 spans 14 residues. Trimming cost V 1 base and J 6 bases, with 9 bases left between them. CDR3 DNA: TGTGCCAGTAGTATAGCAGGGGTGGCCGGGGAGCTGTTTTTT. It is translated as CASSIAGVAGELFF.

The chain is built from TRBV28 and TRBJ1-5; TRBD1 aligns across 8 bases. This CDR3 contains 14 residues. V was pared by 5 bases and J by 4 bases, with 4 bases of the junction left unmatched. CDR1 and CDR2 (germline): MDHEN, SYDVKM. CDR3 sequence reads: CASSERQGNQPQHF. Written as DNA, the CDR3 is TGTGCCAGCAGTGAGAGACAGGGGAATCAGCCCCAGCATTTT.

This clone counts as medium-sized (0.01 to 0.1%). Other nucleotide sequences in the sample specify the same CDR3. This chain connects TRBV6-1 to TRBJ1-2, with D perhaps TRBD1 (6 bases). Germline loops: CDR1 MNHNS, CDR2 SASEGT. V lost 6 bases and J 3 bases, leaving 8 bases between the germline ends. The CDR3 has 12 amino acids. The CDR3 region is CASSTGYYGYTF. The CDR3 DNA reads TGTGCCAGCAGCACAGGGTACTATGGCTACACCTTC.

V gene TRBV7-9 combines with J gene TRBJ2-1, with TRBD2 identical over 9 bases. Germline values: CDR1 SEHNR, CDR2 FQNEAQ (reference sequence). Trimming took 8 bases from V and 13 from J; bases not matched to a gene: 6. The CDR3 totals 11 residues. The CDR3 bases are TGTGCCAGCCTGGGCGGGGGGGCACAGTTCTTC. This sequence encodes CASLGGGAQFF.

The rearrangement links TRBV5-4 to TRBJ1-1; D might be TRBD1 (6 bases). This CDR3 comprises 16 residues. Trimming took off 2 bases at V and 6 bases at J, with 20 bases between the two ends. Germline values: CDR1 SGHNT, CDR2 YYREEE (reference sequence). DNA of the CDR3: TGTGCCAGCAGCTTCTACAGGGCAGAAGGGAGGGCTGAAGCTTTCTTT. It specifies CASSFYRAEGRAEAFF. Full variable domain (missing parts from reference TRBV5-4 and TRBJ1-1): ETGVTQSPTHLIKTRGQQVTLRCSSQSGHNTVSWYQQALGQGPQFIFQYYREEENGRGNFPPRFSGLQFPNYSSELNVNALELDDSALYLCASSFYRAEGRAEAFFGQGTRLTVV.

V usage is TRBV7-8 and J usage is TRBJ1-2; no definite D call. CDR3 size: 14 residues. The V gene's germline CDR1 is SGHVS and CDR2 FQNEAQ. Trimming pared 8 bases from V and 3 bases from J, leaving 16 bases between. DNA of the CDR3: TGTGCCAGCGCTGGGGTAGGGAGGGACTATGGCTACACCTTC. Translated, it gives CASAGVGRDYGYTF.

This clone showed up just once. The V gene is TRBV14, the J gene TRBJ2-7, with a tentative D call TRBD1 (5 bases). There are 13 residues in the CDR3. The germline V gene encodes CDR1 SGHDN and CDR2 FVKESK. Trimming shortened V by 0 bases and J by 4 bases, and 7 bases separated the two germline ends. The CDR3 nucleotides read TGTGCCAGCAGCCAAGATAGGGGTTACGAGCAGTACTTC. Translation gives CASSQDRGYEQYF.

V and J are TRBV4-1 and TRBJ2-1, with D tentatively TRBD1 (6 bases). With 6 bases removed from V and 3 bases from J, the gap between germline ends came to 15 bases. This CDR3 has 15 residues. CDR1 is MGHRA and CDR2 is YSYEKL in the germline V gene. DNA for the CDR3: TGCGCCAGCAGGCCAGGGGCGGGCCTCTACAATGAGCAGTTCTTC. This gives the protein CASRPGAGLYNEQFF.

V usage is TRBV13 and J usage is TRBJ2-7; tentatively, D is TRBD1 (7 bases). The CDR3 totals 15 residues. CDR1 PRHDT and CDR2 FYEKMQ come from the germline V gene (reference sequence). V dropped 4 bases and J dropped 0 bases, with 13 bases sitting between them. The CDR3 DNA reads as TGTGCCAGCAGCTGGGGGGACAGAAGCTCCTACGAGCAGTACTTC. Translated: CASSWGDRSSYEQYF.